The clone carrying this TCR beta chain was seen many times. This record belongs to a study of prognosis after radiotherapy for stage I lung cancer. Germline values: CDR1 MNHEY, CDR2 SMNVEV (reference sequence). V was shortened by 3 bases and J by 5 bases, with 7 bases between the two germline ends. The CDR3 is 12 amino acids. The study amplified the TCR beta CDR3 region from genomic DNA. This amplification was carried out by two rounds of multiplex PCR. Primers specific to each TRBV and TRBJ gene drove first-round PCR. TCRdb processed the multiplex PCR reads anew with MiXCR; each CDR3 protein has one entry. In the table there are about 26,000 distinct CDR3 sequences, 30% of which are singletons.

The source is a donor older than 45 with non-small cell lung cancer. The J gene is TRBJ2-5, the V gene TRBV27; D unresolved. This specimen was PBMCs, taken before or after stereotactic body radiation therapy (not recorded which). CDR3 in amino acids: CASSFSRETQYF. The CDR3 DNA reads TGTGCCAGCAGTTTTAGTAGGGAGACCCAGTACTTC.